This T cell receptor (beta chain) is from a study of OX40 agonist ivuxolimab in advanced cancers. Assay used: immunoSEQ multiplex PCR; TCRdb lists only in-frame clones, some missing. The sample consists of under 85,000 clones, around nine tenths of them appearing once. Here the sequenced sample was CD4+ or CD8+ T cells sorted from blood, taken in a trial of the OX40 agonist ivuxolimab. This TCR was recovered from an adult with an advanced solid tumor such as melanoma, head and neck, liver or kidney cancer.

In DNA form, the CDR3 reads TGTGCCAGCAGTTACTCGGAGGGGACCTCTGGAAACACCATATATTTT. It is translated as CASSYSEGTSGNTIYF. The J gene is TRBJ1-3, the V gene TRBV6-5, with a weak D call TRBD1 (5 bases). Germline values: CDR1 MNHEY, CDR2 SVGAGI. V lost 0 bases and J lost 0, with 9 bases in between. There are 16 residues in the CDR3.